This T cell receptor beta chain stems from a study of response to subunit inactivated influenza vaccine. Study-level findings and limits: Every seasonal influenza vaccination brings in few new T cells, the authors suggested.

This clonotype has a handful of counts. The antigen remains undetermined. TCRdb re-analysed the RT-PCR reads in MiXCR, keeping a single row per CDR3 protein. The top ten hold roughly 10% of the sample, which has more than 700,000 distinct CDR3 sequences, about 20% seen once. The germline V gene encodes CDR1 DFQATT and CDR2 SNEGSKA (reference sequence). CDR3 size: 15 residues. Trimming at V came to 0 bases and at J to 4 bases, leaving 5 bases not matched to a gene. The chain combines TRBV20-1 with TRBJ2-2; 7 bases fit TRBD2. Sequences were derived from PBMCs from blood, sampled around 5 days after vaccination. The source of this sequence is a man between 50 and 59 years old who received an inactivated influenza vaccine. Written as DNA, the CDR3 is TGCAGTGCTAGAGATGCTACGGGGGGCACCGGGGAGCTGTTTTTT. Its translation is CSARDATGGTGELFF.